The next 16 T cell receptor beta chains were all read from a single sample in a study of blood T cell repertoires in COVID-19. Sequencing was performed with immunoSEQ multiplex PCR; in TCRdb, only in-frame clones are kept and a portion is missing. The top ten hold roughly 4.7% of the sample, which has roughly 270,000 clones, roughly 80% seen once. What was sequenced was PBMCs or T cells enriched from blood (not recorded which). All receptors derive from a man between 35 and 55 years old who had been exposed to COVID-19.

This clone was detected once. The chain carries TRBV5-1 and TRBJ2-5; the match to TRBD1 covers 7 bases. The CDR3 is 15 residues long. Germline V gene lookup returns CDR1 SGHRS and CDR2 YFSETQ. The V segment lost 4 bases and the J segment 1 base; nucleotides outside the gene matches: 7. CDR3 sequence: CASSEATGRQETQYF. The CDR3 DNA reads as TGCGCCAGCAGCGAGGCGACAGGGCGCCAAGAGACCCAGTACTTC. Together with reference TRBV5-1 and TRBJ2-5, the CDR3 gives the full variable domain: KAGVTQTPRYLIKTRGQQVTLSCSPISGHRSVSWYQQTPGQGLQFLFEYFSETQRNKGNFPGRFSGRQFSNSRSEMNVSTLELGDSALYLCASSEATGRQETQYFGPGTRLLVL.

Here the CDR3 DNA reads TGTGCCAGCAGTTACGGTCGGAGCCGAGAAGCTTTCTTT. Amino acid sequence: CASSYGRSREAFF. The chain has TRBV6-5 and TRBJ1-1, with D unclear. Per germline, CDR1 MNHEY and CDR2 SVGAGI. V lost 2 bases, J lost 8 bases, and 12 bases lay in between. This CDR3 is 13 amino acids long.

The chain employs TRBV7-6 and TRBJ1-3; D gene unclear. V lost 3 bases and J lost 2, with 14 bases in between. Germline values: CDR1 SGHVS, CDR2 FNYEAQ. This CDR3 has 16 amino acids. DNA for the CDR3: TGTGCCAGCAGCTTTAACCCTGGTCAGACTGGAAACACCATATATTTT. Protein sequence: CASSFNPGQTGNTIYF.

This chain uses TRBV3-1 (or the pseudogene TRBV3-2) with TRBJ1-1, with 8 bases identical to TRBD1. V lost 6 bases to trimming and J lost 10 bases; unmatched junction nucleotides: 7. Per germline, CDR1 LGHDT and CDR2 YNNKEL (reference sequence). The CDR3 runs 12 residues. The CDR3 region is CASRDGQGPAFF. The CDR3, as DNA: TGTGCCAGCAGAGACGGACAGGGTCCAGCTTTCTTT.

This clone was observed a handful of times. CDR3 DNA sequence: TGTGCCAGCAGTTACTCGAATCAGGGCCCTGAAGCTTTCTTT. Amino acid sequence: CASSYSNQGPEAFF. The V call is TRBV6-6, the J call TRBJ1-1; D possibly corresponds to TRBD1 (5 bases). The CDR3 spans 14 residues. Germline loops: CDR1 MNHNY, CDR2 SVGAGI (reference sequence). With 0 bases removed from V and 6 bases from J, the gap between germline ends came to 11 bases.

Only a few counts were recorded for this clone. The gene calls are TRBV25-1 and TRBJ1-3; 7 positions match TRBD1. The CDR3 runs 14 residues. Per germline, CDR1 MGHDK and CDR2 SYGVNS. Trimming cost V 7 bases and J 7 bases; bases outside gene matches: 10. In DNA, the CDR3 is TGTGCCAGCACCCGCACAGGGGCCGAGAACACCATATATTTT. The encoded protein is CASTRTGAENTIYF.

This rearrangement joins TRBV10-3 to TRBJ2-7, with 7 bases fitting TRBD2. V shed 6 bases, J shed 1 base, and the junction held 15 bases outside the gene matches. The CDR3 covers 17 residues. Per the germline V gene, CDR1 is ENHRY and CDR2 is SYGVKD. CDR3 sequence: CAIRGSGGAEGSYEQYF. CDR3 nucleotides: TGTGCCATCAGAGGATCGGGAGGCGCCGAGGGGTCCTACGAGCAGTACTTC.

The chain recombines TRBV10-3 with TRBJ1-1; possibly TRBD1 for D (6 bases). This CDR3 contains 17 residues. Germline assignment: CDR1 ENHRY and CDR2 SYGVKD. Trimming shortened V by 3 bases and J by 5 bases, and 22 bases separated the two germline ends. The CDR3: CAISDQGGRGLGTEAFF. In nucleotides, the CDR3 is TGTGCCATCAGTGATCAAGGGGGAAGGGGTTTAGGTACTGAAGCTTTCTTT.

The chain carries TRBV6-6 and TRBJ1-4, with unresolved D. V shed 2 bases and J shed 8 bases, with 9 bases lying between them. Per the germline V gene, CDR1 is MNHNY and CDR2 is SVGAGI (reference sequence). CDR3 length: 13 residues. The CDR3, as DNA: TGTGCCAGCAGTTACGGAAGGAGGGAAAAACTGTTTTTT. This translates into CASSYGRREKLFF.

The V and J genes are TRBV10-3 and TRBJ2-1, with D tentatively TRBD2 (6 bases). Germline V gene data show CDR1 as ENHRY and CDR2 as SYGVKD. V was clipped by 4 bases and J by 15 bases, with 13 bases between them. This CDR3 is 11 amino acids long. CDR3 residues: CAISAGLFGFF. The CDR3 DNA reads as TGTGCCATCAGTGCCGGACTATTCGGGTTCTTC.

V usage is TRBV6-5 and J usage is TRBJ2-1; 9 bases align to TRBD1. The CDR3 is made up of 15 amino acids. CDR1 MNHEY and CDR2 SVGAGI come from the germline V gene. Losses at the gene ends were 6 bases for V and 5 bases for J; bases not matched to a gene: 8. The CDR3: CASSARTGVNNEQFF. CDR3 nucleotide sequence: TGTGCCAGCAGCGCCCGGACAGGGGTCAACAATGAGCAGTTCTTC.

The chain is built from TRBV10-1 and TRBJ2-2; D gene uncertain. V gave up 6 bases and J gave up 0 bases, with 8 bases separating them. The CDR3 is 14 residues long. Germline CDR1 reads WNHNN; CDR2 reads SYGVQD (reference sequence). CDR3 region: CASRQNPNTGELFF. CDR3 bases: TGCGCCAGCAGGCAGAATCCGAACACCGGGGAGCTGTTTTTT.

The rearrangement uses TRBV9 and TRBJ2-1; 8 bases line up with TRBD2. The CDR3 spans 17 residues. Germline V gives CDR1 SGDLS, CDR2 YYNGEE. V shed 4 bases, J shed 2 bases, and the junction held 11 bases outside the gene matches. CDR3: CASSPRGGLRPYNEQFF. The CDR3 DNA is TGTGCCAGCAGCCCCCGGGGGGGCCTCCGCCCCTACAATGAGCAGTTCTTC.

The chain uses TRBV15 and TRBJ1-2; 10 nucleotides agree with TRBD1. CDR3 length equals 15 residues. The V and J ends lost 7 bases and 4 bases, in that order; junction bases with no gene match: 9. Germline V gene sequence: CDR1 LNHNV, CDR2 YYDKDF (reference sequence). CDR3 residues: CATTSRDRGPYGYTF. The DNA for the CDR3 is TGTGCCACCACATCCCGGGACAGGGGTCCCTATGGCTACACCTTC.

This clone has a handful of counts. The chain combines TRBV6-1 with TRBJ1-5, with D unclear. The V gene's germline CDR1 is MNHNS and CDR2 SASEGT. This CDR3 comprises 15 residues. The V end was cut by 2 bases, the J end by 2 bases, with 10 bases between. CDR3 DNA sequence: TGTGCCAGCAGTGAAACGGGTATGGGCAATCAGCCCCAGCATTTT. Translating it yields CASSETGMGNQPQHF.

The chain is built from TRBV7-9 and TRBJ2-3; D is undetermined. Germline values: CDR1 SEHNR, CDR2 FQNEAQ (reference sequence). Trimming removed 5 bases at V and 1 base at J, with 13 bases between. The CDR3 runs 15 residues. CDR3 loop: CASSATISGTDTQYF. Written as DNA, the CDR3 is TGTGCCAGCAGCGCAACTATTTCCGGCACAGATACGCAGTATTTT. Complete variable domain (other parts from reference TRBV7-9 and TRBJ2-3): DTGVSQNPRHKITKRGQNVTFRCDPISEHNRLYWYRQTLGQGPEFLTYFQNEAQLEKSRLLSDRFSAERPKGSFSTLEIQRTEQGDSAMYLCASSATISGTDTQYFGPGTRLTVL.